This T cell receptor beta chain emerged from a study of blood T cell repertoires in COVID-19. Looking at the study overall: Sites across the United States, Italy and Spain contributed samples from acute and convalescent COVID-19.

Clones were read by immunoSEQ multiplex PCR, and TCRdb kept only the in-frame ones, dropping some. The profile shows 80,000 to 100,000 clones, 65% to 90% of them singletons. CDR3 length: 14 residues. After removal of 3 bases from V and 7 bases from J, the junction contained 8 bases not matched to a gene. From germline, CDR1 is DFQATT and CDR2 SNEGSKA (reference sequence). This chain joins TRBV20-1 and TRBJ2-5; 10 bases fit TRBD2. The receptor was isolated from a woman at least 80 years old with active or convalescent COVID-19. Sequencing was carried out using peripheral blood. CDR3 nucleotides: TGCAGTGCTAGTCTAGCGGGAGCCTGGGGGACCCAGTACTTC. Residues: CSASLAGAWGTQYF.